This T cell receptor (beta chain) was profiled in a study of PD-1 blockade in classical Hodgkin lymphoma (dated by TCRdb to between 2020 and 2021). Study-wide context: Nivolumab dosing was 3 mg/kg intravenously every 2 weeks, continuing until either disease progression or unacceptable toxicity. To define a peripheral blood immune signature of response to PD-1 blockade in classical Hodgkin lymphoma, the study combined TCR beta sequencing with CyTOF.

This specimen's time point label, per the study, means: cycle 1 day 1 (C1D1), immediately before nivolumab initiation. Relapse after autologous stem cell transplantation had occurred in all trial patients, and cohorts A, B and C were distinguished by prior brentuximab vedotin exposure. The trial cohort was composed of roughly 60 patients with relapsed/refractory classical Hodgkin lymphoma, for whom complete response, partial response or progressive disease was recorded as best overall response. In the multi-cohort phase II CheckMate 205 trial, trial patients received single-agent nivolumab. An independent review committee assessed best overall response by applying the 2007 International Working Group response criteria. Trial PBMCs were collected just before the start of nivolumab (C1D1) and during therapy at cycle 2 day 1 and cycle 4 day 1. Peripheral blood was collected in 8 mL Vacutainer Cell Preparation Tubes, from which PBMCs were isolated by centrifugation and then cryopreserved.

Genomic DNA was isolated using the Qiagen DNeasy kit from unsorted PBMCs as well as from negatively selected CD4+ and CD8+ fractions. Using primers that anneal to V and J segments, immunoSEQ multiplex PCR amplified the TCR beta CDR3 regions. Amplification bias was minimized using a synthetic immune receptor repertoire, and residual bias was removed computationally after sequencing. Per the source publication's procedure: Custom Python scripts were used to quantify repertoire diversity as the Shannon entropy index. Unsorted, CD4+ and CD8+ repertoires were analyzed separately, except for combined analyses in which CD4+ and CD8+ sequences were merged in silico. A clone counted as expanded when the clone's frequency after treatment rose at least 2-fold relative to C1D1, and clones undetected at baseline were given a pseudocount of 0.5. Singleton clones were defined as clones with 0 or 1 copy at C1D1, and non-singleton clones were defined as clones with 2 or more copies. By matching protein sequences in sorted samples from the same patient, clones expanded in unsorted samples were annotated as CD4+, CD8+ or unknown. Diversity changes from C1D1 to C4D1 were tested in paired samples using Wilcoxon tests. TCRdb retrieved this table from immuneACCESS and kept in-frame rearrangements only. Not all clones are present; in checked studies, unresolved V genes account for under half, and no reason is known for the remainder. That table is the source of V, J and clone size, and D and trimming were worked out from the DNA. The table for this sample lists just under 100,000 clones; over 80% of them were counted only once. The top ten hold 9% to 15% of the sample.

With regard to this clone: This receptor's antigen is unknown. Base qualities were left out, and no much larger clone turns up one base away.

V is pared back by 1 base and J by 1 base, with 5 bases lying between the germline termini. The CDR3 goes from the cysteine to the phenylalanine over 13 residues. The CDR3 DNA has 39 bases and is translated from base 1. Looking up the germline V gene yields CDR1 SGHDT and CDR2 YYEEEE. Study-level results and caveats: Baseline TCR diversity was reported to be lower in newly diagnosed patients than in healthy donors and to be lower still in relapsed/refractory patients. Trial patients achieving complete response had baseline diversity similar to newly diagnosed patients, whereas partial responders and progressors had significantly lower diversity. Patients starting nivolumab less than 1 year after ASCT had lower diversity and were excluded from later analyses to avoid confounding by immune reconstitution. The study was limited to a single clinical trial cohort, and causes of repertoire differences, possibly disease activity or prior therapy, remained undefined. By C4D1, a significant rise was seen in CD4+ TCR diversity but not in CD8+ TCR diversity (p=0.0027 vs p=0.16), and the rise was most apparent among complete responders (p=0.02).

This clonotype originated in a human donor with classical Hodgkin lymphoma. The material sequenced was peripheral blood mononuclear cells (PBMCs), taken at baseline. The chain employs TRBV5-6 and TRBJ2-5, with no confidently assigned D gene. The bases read TGTGCCAGCAGCTTGCGGCCCCAAGAGACCCAGTACTTC. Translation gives CASSLRPQETQYF.